Listed below are T cell receptor beta chains from one sample, sequenced in a study of radiotherapy plus CTLA-4 blockade in lung cancer. Assay: immunoSEQ multiplex PCR; the TCRdb copy retains only in-frame clones and omits some. Seen here are 50,000 or so clones, more than 70% observed once, and the top ten hold roughly 8%. The material sequenced was peripheral blood, taken from a patient treated with radiotherapy plus ipilimumab. These receptors were obtained from a human donor with non-small cell lung cancer who had stable disease on radiotherapy plus ipilimumab. CDR3s leave out the opening cysteine and the closing phenylalanine or tryptophan. Each record gives: V gene, CDR3 length, clone size, J gene, CDR3 protein. A clone size is listed for some rows: how often the clone was seen (once, few, many), or a class if it is expanded.

>TRBV5-1|13|once|TRBJ2-1
ASSLAVTSYNEQF
>TRBV5-1|13|NA|TRBJ1-4
ASSLGASTNEKLF
>TRBV9|14|once|TRBJ2-3
ASSVGTSGGTDTQY
>TRBV6-6|14|NA|TRBJ1-1
ASRHDRGALNTEAF
>TRBV30|11|NA|TRBJ1-5
AWTLDSNQPQH
>TRBV5-4|12|NA|TRBJ2-2
ASSLGGGTGELF
>TRBV19|11|NA|TRBJ1-2
ASRAQENYGYT
>TRBV5-5|14|NA|TRBJ1-5
ASSLDDRVSNQPQH
>TRBV7-7|13|NA|TRBJ2-5
ASSAGTGYQETQY
>TRBV5-1|12|NA|TRBJ1-1
ASSLVGANTEAF
>TRBV6-6|12|NA|TRBJ1-2
ASNFGHLNYGYT
>TRBV27|11|NA|TRBJ1-6
ASSFQDFSPLH
>TRBV7-2|14|NA|TRBJ2-7
ASSLDAGASSYEQY
>TRBV5-5|14|many|TRBJ1-6
ASSFSGQPYNSPLH
>TRBV6-5|13|NA|TRBJ1-3
ASAATGDSGNTIY
>TRBV19|11|NA|TRBJ1-2
ASRVDRDYGYT
>TRBV6-5|12|NA|TRBJ2-2
ASSFLYPTGELF
>TRBV18|9|medium-sized|TRBJ1-2
ASSPDYGYT
>TRBV19|9|NA|TRBJ2-2
ASSTSGELF
>TRBV4-3|9|NA|TRBJ1-1
ASSQGAQAF
>TRBV7-9|10|NA|TRBJ1-1
ASSLLNTEAF
>TRBV5-4|11|NA|TRBJ2-5
ASSPGGLETQY
>TRBV30|9|NA|TRBJ1-1
ACQRNTEAF
>TRBV27|12|NA|TRBJ2-7
ATYSPGGSYEQY
>TRBV5-4|14|NA|TRBJ1-1
ASSGGGVLGNTEAF
>TRBV9|12|few|TRBJ1-2
ASSVQDGNYGYT
>TRBV5-1|13|NA|TRBJ1-6
ASSLDRGPGSPLH
>TRBV5-1|11|NA|TRBJ1-6
ASSLGRDSPLH
>TRBV10-2|13|NA|TRBJ1-2
ASSESNRATYGYT
>TRBV10-3|13|NA|TRBJ2-7
AILRTEWDPYEQY
>TRBV6-1|12|once|TRBJ1-6
ASSERAENSPLH
>TRBV5-1|14|NA|TRBJ2-2
ASSLEAGGSRGELF
>TRBV5-1|13|NA|TRBJ2-5
ASSLGLGELETQY
>TRBV7-3|11|NA|TRBJ1-1
ASSPGDRGMTF
>TRBV10-2|11|medium-sized|TRBJ2-2
ASSTDGTGELF
>TRBV2|13|NA|TRBJ2-4
ASLDGGQGKNIQY
>TRBV19|15|NA|TRBJ1-4
ASSGTARPEDNEKLF
>TRBV14|11|NA|TRBJ2-5
ASSPRDQETQY
>TRBV6-5|11|NA|TRBJ2-2
ASSSPQPGELF
>TRBV5-1|13|NA|TRBJ2-1
ASQPSGGAWNEQF
>TRBV19|12|once|TRBJ2-2
ASSSQLNTGELF
>TRBV18|13|NA|TRBJ1-3
ASSPARTFGNTIY